Below, 22 T cell receptor beta chains from the same sample are listed, as sequenced in a study of tumor-infiltrating lymphocytes in primary liver carcinoma (dated by TCRdb to about 2017). Sequenced using an Illumina HiSeq 2500. Starting from approximately 0.5 ug total RNA, TCRbeta-specific cDNA was produced by reverse transcription with a constant-region primer and ProtoScript II reverse transcriptase. Three nested multiplex PCR rounds, following a slightly modified ARM-PCR procedure, were used to build the TCRbeta libraries. The first two PCR rounds used multiplex TRBV1-TRBV30 forward primers with a Cbeta reverse primer, each for approximately 10 cycles. In-frame beta chains were kept once TCRdb had trimmed the public reads at Q25 with fastp and called clones with MiXCR. Identical CDR3 protein sequences are pooled into one entry, listed with their most common genes and DNA. The table for this sample lists approximately 100,000 distinct CDR3 sequences; about 62% of them were counted only once. Roughly 12% of the sample goes to the ten largest clones.

Without any cell sorting, total RNA and DNA were extracted together from about 20-30 mg of bulk tissue using the AllPrep DNA/RNA mini kit. The sequenced sample consisted of liver tumor tissue from sampling region 2. What this sample's cell subset or site label stands for: tumor region T2, inferior pole. The receptors derive from a woman aged 55-70 years with primary liver carcinoma and hepatitis B virus infection.

This clonotype turned up a few times. The chain carries TRBV7-9 and TRBJ1-4, with TRBD1 as a possible D gene (5 bases). The V gene lost 5 bases and the J gene lost 6 bases, with 13 bases spanning the gap. CDR1 is SEHNR and CDR2 is FQNEAQ in the germline V gene (reference sequence). This CDR3 has 14 amino acids. CDR3 region: CASSPKRGYEKLFF. CDR3 bases: TGTGCCAGCAGCCCAAAAAGGGGATATGAAAAACTGTTTTTT. The whole variable domain, filled in from reference TRBV7-9 and TRBJ1-4, reads DTGVSQNPRHKITKRGQNVTFRCDPISEHNRLYWYRQTLGQGPEFLTYFQNEAQLEKSRLLSDRFSAERPKGSFSTLEIQRTEQGDSAMYLCASSPKRGYEKLFFGSGTQLSVL.

As for this clonotype: Relative to the germline gene, one junction end is altered; a read error may explain this. This chain connects TRBV2 to TRBJ2-3, with D tentatively TRBD2 (5 bases). Germline V CDR1 and CDR2: SNHLY, FYNNEI. CDR3 size: 13 residues. CDR3 nucleotide sequence: TGTGCCAGCGGTGACTACAACACAGATACGCAGTATTTT. It encodes CASGDYNTDTQYF.

This clonotype has a count of ten or more. V usage is TRBV6-1 and J usage is TRBJ1-5; 8 bases map to TRBD1. The ends lost 5 bases at V and 5 bases at J; junction bases unmatched: 14. The germline CDR1 and CDR2 sequences are MNHNS and SASEGT. CDR3 size: 17 residues. The CDR3 coding sequence is TGTGCCAGCAGTAAGGCGCCTACAGGACAGGGCTATCAGCCCCAGCATTTT. Translating gives CASSKAPTGQGYQPQHF.

V gene TRBV29-1 combines with J gene TRBJ1-2, with 8 positions matching TRBD1. The trim removed 6 bases at V and 4 bases at J, leaving 7 bases unmatched. The CDR3 contains 13 residues. Germline V lookup: CDR1 SQVTM, CDR2 ANQGSEA. The CDR3 DNA sequence: TGCAGCGTCGACCTACAGGGGGTCTATGGCTACACCTTC. Protein sequence: CSVDLQGVYGYTF.

A note on this clonotype: Since a much larger clone is just one base distant, this may be a read error. The chain joins TRBV5-6 to TRBJ2-3; a weak D match, TRBD2 (6 bases). V was shortened by 0 bases and J by 5 bases, with 16 bases between the two germline ends. This CDR3 contains 16 residues. Germline assignment: CDR1 SGHDT and CDR2 YYEEEE. The CDR3 nucleotides are TGTGCCAGCAGCTTGGTCGGAGGGCCGAAGATAGATACGCAGTATTTT. Residues: CASSLVGGPKIDTQYF.

As concerns this clonotype: A much larger clonotype is one base distant, so this may be a read error. The V and J genes are TRBV13 and TRBJ2-7; 8 bases are shared with TRBD2. The CDR3 covers 19 residues. Germline V CDR1 and CDR2: PRHDT, FYEKMQ (reference sequence). After removal of 5 bases from V and 5 bases from J, the junction contained 23 bases not matched to a gene. The CDR3 DNA sequence: TGTGCCAGCAGCCAGTCCGGTTGGACTAGCAGGAGTGGTCCGCACGAGCAGTACTTC. Translation: CASSQSGWTSRSGPHEQYF. Using reference TRBV13 and TRBJ2-7 for the parts outside the CDR3, the full variable domain is AAGVIQSPRHLIKEKRETATLKCYPIPRHDTVYWYQQGPGQDPQFLISFYEKMQSDKGSIPDRFSAQQFSDYHSELNMSSLELGDSALYFCASSQSGWTSRSGPHEQYFGPGTRLTVT.

A remark on this clonotype: The junction does not match germline at one end; this may be a read error. The gene calls are TRBV7-3 and TRBJ2-3; 8 bases line up with TRBD2. This CDR3 comprises 15 residues. Looked up from germline, CDR1 is SGHTA and CDR2 is FQGTGA. For the CDR3, the DNA is TGTGCCTGCAGCTTAGGAGCGGGAGGCACAGATACGCAGTATTTT. This translates into CACSLGAGGTDTQYF.

A note on this clonotype: A read error may explain this, as a much larger clone is one base away. The rearrangement uses TRBV5-1 and TRBJ1-1; D not resolved. Trimming cost V 5 bases and J 1 base, with 9 bases left between them. The CDR3 extends over 13 amino acids. From germline, CDR1 is SGHRS and CDR2 YFSETQ. Written as DNA, the CDR3 is TGCGCCAGCAGTTCGACACAGAACACTGAAGCTTTCTTT. It is translated as CASSSTQNTEAFF. Looking up the rest from reference TRBV5-1 and TRBJ1-1 gives the full variable domain: KAGVTQTPRYLIKTRGQQVTLSCSPISGHRSVSWYQQTPGQGLQFLFEYFSETQRNKGNFPGRFSGRQFSNSRSEMNVSTLELGDSALYLCASSSTQNTEAFFGQGTRLTVV.

The sample holds many counts of this clonotype. The chain combines TRBV11-1 with TRBJ2-7; D perhaps matches TRBD2 (6 bases). Deletions cut 5 bases from V and 3 bases from J, with 11 bases between. The CDR3 consists of 13 residues. Per the germline V gene, CDR1 is SGHAT and CDR2 is FQDESV (reference sequence). DNA of the CDR3: TGTGCCAGCAGCCCGGGACTGAACTACGAGCAGTACTTC. Its translation: CASSPGLNYEQYF.

A note on this clonotype: Likely a read error: the CDR3 ends without its conserved phenylalanine or tryptophan. The DNA is omitted, as the CDR3 cannot be located on it reliably, and the CDR3 follows TCRdb's listing. The genes are TRBV11-2 and TRBJ2-1; the listed D gene, TRBD2, was not tested against the DNA. The CDR3 adds up to 17 amino acids, both ends counted. Germline CDR1 is SGHAT and CDR2 is FQNNGV. The CDR3 sequence: CTSSLGLVAGGPSELFV.

Only one count was recorded for this clonotype. The chain carries TRBV11-3 and TRBJ2-7; 11 nucleotides agree with TRBD2. The CDR3 is made up of 14 amino acids. Trimming removed 1 base from V and 6 bases from J; junction bases left unmatched: 2. Germline V gene data show CDR1 as SGHNT and CDR2 as YENEEA. CDR3 coding DNA: TGTGCCAGCAGCTTAGGAACTAGCGGGAGCGAGCAGTACTTC. It specifies CASSLGTSGSEQYF.

V and J are TRBV7-9 and TRBJ2-5; TRBD2 aligns across 13 bases. The CDR3 length is 18 residues. CDR1 is SEHNR and CDR2 is FQNEAQ in the germline V gene (reference sequence). Trimming took 7 bases from V and 1 from J; bases not matched to a gene: 12. The CDR3 nucleotides are TGTGCCAGCAACTCCGAGACACTAGCGGGAGGGCCCCAAGAGACCCAGTACTTC. Amino acid sequence: CASNSETLAGGPQETQYF. Based on the CDR3 plus reference TRBV7-9 and TRBJ2-5, the full variable domain is DTGVSQNPRHKITKRGQNVTFRCDPISEHNRLYWYRQTLGQGPEFLTYFQNEAQLEKSRLLSDRFSAERPKGSFSTLEIQRTEQGDSAMYLCASNSETLAGGPQETQYFGPGTRLLVL.

On this clonotype itself: One end of the junction is discordant with germline, which a read error may explain. V gene TRBV11-3 combines with J gene TRBJ1-4, with D possibly matching TRBD1 (5 bases). Germline-derived CDR1 and CDR2 are SGHNT and YENEEA. The CDR3 sequence is 14 residues long. The CDR3 coding sequence is TGTGCCAGCAACTTAGTCAGGGAGTGTGAAAAACTGTTTTTT. Translating it yields CASNLVRECEKLFF.

A note on this clonotype: Germline is not matched at one junction end, which may reflect a read error. The V and J genes are TRBV11-2 and TRBJ1-4; weak D call: TRBD1 (6 bases). CDR1 SGHAT and CDR2 FQNNGV come from the germline V gene. There are 17 residues in the CDR3. In DNA, the CDR3 is TGTGCCAGCAGTCTCACCCGACAGGCTGTAACTATTGAAAAACTGTTTTTT. Translation gives CASSLTRQAVTIEKLFF.

On this clonotype itself: In this CDR3 the conserved last residue, phenylalanine or tryptophan, is missing, so a read error is likely. The chain employs TRBV11-2 and TRBJ2-2; either TRBD1 or TRBD2 may fit D (5 bases each). The CDR3 has 14 residues. Germline V gene sequence: CDR1 SGHAT, CDR2 FQNNGV. CDR3 sequence (DNA): TGTGCCAGCAGACCGAGCCTTGACATCGGGGACCTGTTTTTA. Protein sequence: CASRPSLDIGDLFL.

Concerning this clonotype itself: The junction differs from germline at one of its ends, possibly a read error. The rearrangement joins TRBV11-2 to TRBJ2-1; no definite D call. The V gene's germline CDR1 is SGHAT and CDR2 FQNNGV. There are 17 residues in the CDR3. CDR3: CASSLNAPPFSYNEQFF. In DNA form, the CDR3 reads TGTGCAAGCAGCTTGAATGCCCCACCATTCTCCTACAATGAGCAGTTCTTC.

This clonotype showed up many times. The chain has TRBV28 and TRBJ1-1; 9 bases are shared with TRBD1. With 4 bases clipped from V and 9 bases from J, the junction kept 12 bases outside the gene matches. This CDR3 has 15 amino acids. Germline assignment: CDR1 MDHEN and CDR2 SYDVKM. CDR3 protein: CASSSYRGRISQAFF. CDR3 bases: TGTGCCAGCAGTTCCTACAGGGGGCGAATCTCCCAAGCTTTCTTT. Based on the CDR3 plus reference TRBV28 and TRBJ1-1, the full variable domain is DVKVTQSSRYLVKRTGEKVFLECVQDMDHENMFWYRQDPGLGLRLIYFSYDVKMKEKGDIPEGYSVSREKKERFSLILESASTNQTSMYLCASSSYRGRISQAFFGQGTRLTVV.

As to this clonotype: A single base separates this from a much larger clone, so it may be a read error. In DNA, the CDR3 is TGTGCCAGCAGCCCCCCTGACAACCGGAACTATGGCTACACCTTC. Its protein is CASSPPDNRNYGYTF. This chain uses TRBV5-4 with TRBJ1-2; D ambiguous. V was cut by 4 bases and J by 2 bases, with 15 bases left in between. Germline loops: CDR1 SGHNT, CDR2 YYREEE (reference sequence). This CDR3 has 15 residues.

V is TRBV6-5 and J is TRBJ1-2; a weak D match, TRBD1 (5 bases). Germline assignment: CDR1 MNHEY and CDR2 SVGAGI. V gave up 5 bases and J gave up 2 bases, with 15 bases separating them. CDR3 length equals 15 residues. The CDR3 is CASSPTDWGNYGYTF. CDR3 DNA: TGTGCCAGCAGTCCAACGGACTGGGGCAACTATGGCTACACCTTC.

For this clonotype: A read error may account for a junction end that differs from germline. The rearrangement uses TRBV11-2 and TRBJ2-1; D tentatively fits TRBD1 or TRBD2 (6 bases each). CDR1 is SGHAT and CDR2 is FQNNGV in the germline V gene. The CDR3 is made up of 15 amino acids. The chain's CDR3 is CASSLGGSLLNEQFF. The CDR3 DNA reads TGTGCCAGCAGTTTAGGGGGGAGTCTCCTCAATGAACAGTTCTTC.

Worth noting for this clonotype: Mismatch with germline at one junction end may stem from a read error. The rearrangement uses TRBV11-3 and TRBJ2-1, with 10 bases that match TRBD2. In germline, CDR1 is SGHNT, CDR2 YENEEA. The CDR3 spans 15 residues. CDR3 nucleotides: TGTGCCAGCAGCTTGGGAACTAGCGGGAAGATTGAGCAATTCTTC. It is translated as CASSLGTSGKIEQFF.

Note on this clonotype: Since a much larger clone is just one base distant, this may be a read error. V gene TRBV28 combines with J gene TRBJ1-5; tentative D call: TRBD2 (6 bases). The J call may be wrong; the DNA end is better matched by TRBJ2-3. CDR1 MDHEN and CDR2 SYDVKM come from the germline V gene. CDR3 length: 19 residues. CDR3 residues: CASSHGTDQKNRLYQPQYF. CDR3 sequence (DNA): TGTGCCAGCAGTCATGGGACTGATCAAAAGAACCGGCTGTATCAGCCCCAGTATTTT.